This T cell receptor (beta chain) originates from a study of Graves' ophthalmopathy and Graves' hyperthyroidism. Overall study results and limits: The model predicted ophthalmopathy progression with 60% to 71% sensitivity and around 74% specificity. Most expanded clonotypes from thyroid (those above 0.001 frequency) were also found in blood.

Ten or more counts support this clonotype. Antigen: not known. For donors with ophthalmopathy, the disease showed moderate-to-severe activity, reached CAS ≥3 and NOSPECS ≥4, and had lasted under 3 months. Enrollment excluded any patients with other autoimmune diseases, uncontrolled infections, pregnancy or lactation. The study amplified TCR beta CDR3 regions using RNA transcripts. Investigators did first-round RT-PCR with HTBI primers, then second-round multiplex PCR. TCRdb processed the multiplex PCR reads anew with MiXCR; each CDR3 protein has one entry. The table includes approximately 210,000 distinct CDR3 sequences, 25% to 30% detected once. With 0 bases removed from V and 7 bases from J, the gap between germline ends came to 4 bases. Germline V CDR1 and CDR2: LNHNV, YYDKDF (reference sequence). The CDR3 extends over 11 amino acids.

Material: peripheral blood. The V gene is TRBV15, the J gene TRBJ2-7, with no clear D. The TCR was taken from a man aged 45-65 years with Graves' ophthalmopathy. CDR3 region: CATSRDREQYF. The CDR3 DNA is TGTGCCACCAGCAGAGATCGGGAGCAGTACTTC.